The 7 T cell receptor beta chains listed next were all sequenced from one sample in a study of human CD8 memory T cell subsets. The authors made TCR beta libraries using UMI-labeled 5' RACE. TCRdb passed the 5' RACE reads through MiXCR, listing each CDR3 protein once. The sample holds fewer than 8,500 distinct CDR3 sequences, roughly 3.9% seen once. Input material: CD8+ T cells from PBMCs. The source of these receptors is a human donor in good health.

This clonotype occurred many times. The chain has TRBV2 and TRBJ2-7; 7 bases agree with TRBD2. CDR1 and CDR2 (germline): SNHLY, FYNNEI. V shed 5 bases and J 4 bases; nucleotides not matched to a gene: 11. CDR3 length: 15 amino acids. CDR3 nucleotide sequence: TGTGCCAGCAGTAAAGAGGATAGCGGGTATTACGAGCAGTACTTC. Protein: CASSKEDSGYYEQYF.

This chain connects TRBV9 to TRBJ2-7; 8 bases map to TRBD1. Looked up from germline, CDR1 is SGDLS and CDR2 is YYNGEE. The CDR3 contains 15 residues. J lost 4 bases, V lost 4 bases, and 10 bases had no gene match. The CDR3 sequence is CASSPVRTGRYEQYF. CDR3 in DNA: TGTGCCAGCAGCCCGGTACGGACAGGGCGGTACGAGCAGTACTTC.

The V gene is TRBV7-9, the J gene TRBJ2-3; unclear D gene. CDR3 length: 16 amino acids. V was trimmed by 3 bases and J by 5 bases, leaving 18 bases between them. Per germline, CDR1 SEHNR and CDR2 FQNEAQ (reference sequence). CDR3 DNA: TGTGCCAGCAGCTTTCTGCCGGCCTCTGAGGAAGATACGCAGTATTTT. It translates to CASSFLPASEEDTQYF.

V and J are TRBV11-2 and TRBJ1-1; weak D call: TRBD1 (5 bases). Trimming cost V 11 bases and J 1 base, with 14 bases left between them. CDR1 SGHAT and CDR2 FQNNGV come from the germline V gene. This CDR3 is 13 amino acids long. CDR3 loop: CAVTGTANTEAFF. The CDR3 DNA follows: TGTGCCGTAACCGGGACGGCGAACACTGAAGCTTTCTTT.

The chain uses TRBV29-1 and TRBJ1-2, with 7 bases matching TRBD1. With V trimmed by 6 bases and J by 4 bases, 17 bases remained unmatched. This CDR3 has 16 amino acids. From germline, CDR1 is SQVTM and CDR2 ANQGSEA. The CDR3 protein is CSVSGTERGHGYGYTF. CDR3 sequence (DNA): TGCAGCGTCTCCGGGACAGAGAGAGGCCACGGCTATGGCTACACCTTC.

This clonotype came up many times. The chain combines TRBV7-2 with TRBJ2-7, with 8 bases that match TRBD2. V was clipped by 5 bases and J by 0 bases; unmatched bases: 3. This CDR3 has 14 residues. Germline V CDR1 and CDR2: SGHTA, FQGNSA. For the CDR3, the DNA is TGTGCCAGCAGCCCCCGGGGGGGCTCCTACGAGCAGTACTTC. This sequence encodes CASSPRGGSYEQYF.

This clonotype came up many times. V gene TRBV7-9 combines with J gene TRBJ2-1, with 7 nucleotides matching TRBD2. CDR1 is SEHNR and CDR2 is FQNEAQ in the germline V gene (reference sequence). The CDR3 is 11 amino acids. Unmatched junction bases numbered 6, after V lost 5 bases and J lost 14 bases. CDR3 loop: CASSRTRGKFF. Written as DNA, the CDR3 is TGTGCCAGCAGCCGGACTAGAGGGAAGTTCTTC.